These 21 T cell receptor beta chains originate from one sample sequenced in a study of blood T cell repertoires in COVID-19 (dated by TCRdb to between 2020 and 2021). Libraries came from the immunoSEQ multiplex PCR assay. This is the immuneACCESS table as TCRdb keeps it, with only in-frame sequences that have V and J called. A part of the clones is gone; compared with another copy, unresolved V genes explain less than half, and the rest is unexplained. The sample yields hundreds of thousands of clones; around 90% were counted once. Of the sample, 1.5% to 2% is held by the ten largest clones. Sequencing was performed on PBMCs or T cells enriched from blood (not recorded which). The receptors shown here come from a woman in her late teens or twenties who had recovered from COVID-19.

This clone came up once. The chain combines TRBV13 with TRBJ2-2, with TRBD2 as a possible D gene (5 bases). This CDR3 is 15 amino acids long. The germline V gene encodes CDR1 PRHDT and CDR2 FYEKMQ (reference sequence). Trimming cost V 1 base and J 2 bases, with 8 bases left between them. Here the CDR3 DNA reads TGTGCCAGCAGCTTAGTAACTAGTAACACCGGGGAGCTGTTTTTT. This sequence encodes CASSLVTSNTGELFF.

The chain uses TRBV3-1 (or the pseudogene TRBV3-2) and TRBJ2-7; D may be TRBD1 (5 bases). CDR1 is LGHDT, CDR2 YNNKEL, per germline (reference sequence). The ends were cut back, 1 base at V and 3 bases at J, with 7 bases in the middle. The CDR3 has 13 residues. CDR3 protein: CASSQGTSYEQYF. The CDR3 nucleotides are TGTGCCAGCAGCCAAGGGACAAGCTACGAGCAGTACTTC.

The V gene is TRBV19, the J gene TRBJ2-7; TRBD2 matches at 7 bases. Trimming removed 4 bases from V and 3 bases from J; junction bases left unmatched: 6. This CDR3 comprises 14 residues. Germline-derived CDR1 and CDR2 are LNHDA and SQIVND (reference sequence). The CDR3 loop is CASSTGRGDYEQYF. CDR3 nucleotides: TGTGCCAGTAGTACCGGCCGGGGGGACTACGAGCAGTACTTC.

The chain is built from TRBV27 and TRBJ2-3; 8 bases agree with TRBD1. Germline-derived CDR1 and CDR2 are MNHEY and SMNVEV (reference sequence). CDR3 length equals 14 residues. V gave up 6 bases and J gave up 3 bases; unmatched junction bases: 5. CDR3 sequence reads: CASSLDRGTDTQYF. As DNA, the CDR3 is TGTGCCAGCAGCCTAGACAGGGGTACAGATACGCAGTATTTT.

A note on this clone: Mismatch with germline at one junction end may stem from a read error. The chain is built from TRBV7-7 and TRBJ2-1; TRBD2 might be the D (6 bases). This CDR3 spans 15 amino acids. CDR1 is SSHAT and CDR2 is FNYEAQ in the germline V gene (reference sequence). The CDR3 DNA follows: TGTGCTAGCAGCCTGAACCCCGGGGCGGGGAATGAGCAGTTCTTC. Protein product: CASSLNPGAGNEQFF. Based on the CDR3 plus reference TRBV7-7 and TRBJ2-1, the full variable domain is GAGVSQSPRYKVTKRGQDVTLRCDPISSHATLYWYQQALGQGPEFLTYFNYEAQPDKSGLPSDRFSAERPEGSISTLTIQRTEQRDSAMYRCASSLNPGAGNEQFFGPGTRLTVL.

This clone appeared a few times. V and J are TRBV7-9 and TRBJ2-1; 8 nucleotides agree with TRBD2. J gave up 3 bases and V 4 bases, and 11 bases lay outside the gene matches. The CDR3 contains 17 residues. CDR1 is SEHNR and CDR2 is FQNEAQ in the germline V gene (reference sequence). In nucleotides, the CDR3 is TGTGCCAGCAGCTCTACTAGCGGTCAGGAAGGCTACAATGAGCAGTTCTTC. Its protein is CASSSTSGQEGYNEQFF.

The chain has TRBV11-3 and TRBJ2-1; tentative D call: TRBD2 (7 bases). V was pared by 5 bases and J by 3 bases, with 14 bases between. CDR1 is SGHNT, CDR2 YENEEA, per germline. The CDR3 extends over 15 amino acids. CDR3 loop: CASSQRAGHYNEQFF. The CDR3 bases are TGTGCCAGCAGCCAGCGAGCGGGACACTACAATGAGCAGTTCTTC.

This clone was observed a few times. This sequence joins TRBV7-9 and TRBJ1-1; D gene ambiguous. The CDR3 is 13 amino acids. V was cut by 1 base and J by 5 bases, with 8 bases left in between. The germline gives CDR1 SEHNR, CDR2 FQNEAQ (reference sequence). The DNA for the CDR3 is TGTGCCAGCAGCTTAGGCACGGGTACTGAAGCTTTCTTT. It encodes CASSLGTGTEAFF. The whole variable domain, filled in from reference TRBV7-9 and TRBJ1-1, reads DTGVSQNPRHKITKRGQNVTFRCDPISEHNRLYWYRQTLGQGPEFLTYFQNEAQLEKSRLLSDRFSAERPKGSFSTLEIQRTEQGDSAMYLCASSLGTGTEAFFGQGTRLTVV.

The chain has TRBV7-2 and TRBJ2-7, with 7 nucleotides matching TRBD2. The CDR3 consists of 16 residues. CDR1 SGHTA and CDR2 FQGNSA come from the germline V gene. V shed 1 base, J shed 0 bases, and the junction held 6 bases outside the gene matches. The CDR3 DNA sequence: TGTGCCAGCAGCTTAGACGGGACTACTTTCTCCTACGAGCAGTACTTC. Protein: CASSLDGTTFSYEQYF.

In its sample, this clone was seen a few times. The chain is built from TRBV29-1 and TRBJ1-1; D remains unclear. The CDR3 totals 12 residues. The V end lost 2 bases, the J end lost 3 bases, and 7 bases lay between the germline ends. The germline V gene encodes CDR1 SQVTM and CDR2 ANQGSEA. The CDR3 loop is CSVEPGDTEAFF. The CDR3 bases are TGCAGCGTTGAACCGGGTGACACTGAAGCTTTCTTT.

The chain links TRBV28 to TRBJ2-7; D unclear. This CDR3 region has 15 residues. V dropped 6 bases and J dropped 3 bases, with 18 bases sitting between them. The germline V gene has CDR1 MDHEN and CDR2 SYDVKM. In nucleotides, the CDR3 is TGTGCCAGCAGAGCCTCGGGTGGAGTGGGCTACGAGCAGTACTTC. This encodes CASRASGGVGYEQYF.

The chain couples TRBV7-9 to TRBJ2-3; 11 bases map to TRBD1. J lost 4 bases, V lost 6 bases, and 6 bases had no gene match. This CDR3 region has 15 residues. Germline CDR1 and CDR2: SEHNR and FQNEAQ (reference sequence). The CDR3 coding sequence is TGTGCCAGCAGTTTTACGGGACAGGGGGCAGATACGCAGTATTTT. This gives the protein CASSFTGQGADTQYF.

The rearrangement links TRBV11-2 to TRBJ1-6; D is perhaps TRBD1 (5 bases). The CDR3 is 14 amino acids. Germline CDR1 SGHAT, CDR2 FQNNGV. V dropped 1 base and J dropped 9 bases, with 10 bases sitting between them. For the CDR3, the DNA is TGTGCCAGCAGCTTAGCCGCCGGGGGTTCACCCCTCCACTTT. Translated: CASSLAAGGSPLHF.

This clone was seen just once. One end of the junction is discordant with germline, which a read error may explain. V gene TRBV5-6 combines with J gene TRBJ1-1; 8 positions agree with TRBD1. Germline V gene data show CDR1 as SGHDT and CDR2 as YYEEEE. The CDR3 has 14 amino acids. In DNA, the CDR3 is TGTGCCCGCAGCTTAGGGCAGGGGGCGCTGGGGGCTTTCTTT. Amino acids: CARSLGQGALGAFF.

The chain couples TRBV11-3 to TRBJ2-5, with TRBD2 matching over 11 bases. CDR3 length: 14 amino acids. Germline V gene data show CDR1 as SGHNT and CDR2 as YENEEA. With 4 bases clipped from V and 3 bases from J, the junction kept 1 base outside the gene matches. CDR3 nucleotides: TGTGCCAGCAGCTGGGGACTAGCGGAAGAGACCCAGTACTTC. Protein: CASSWGLAEETQYF.

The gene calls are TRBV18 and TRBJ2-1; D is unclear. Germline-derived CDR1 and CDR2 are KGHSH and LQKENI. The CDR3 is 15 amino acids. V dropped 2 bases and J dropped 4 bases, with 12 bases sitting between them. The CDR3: CASSPADGVYNEQFF. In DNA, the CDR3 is TGTGCCAGCTCACCAGCAGACGGAGTGTACAATGAGCAGTTCTTC.

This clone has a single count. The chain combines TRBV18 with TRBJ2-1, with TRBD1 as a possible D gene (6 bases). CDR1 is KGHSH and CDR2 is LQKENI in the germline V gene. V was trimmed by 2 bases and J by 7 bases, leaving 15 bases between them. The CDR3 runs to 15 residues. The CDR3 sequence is CASSPFAGDTNEQFF. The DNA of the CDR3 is TGTGCCAGCTCACCATTCGCAGGGGATACGAATGAGCAGTTCTTC.

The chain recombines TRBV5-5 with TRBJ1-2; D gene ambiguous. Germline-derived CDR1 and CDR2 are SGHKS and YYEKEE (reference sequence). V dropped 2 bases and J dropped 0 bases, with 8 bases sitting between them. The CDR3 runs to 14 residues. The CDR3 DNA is TGTGCCAGCAGCTTATCCCCCGCTAACTATGGCTACACCTTC. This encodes CASSLSPANYGYTF.

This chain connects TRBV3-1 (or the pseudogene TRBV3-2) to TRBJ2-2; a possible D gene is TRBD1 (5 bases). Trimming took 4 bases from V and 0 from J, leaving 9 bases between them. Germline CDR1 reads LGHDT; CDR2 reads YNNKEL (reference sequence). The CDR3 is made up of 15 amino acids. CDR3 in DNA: TGTGCCAGCAGCCGCAGGGAAACGAACACCGGGGAGCTGTTTTTT. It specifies CASSRRETNTGELFF.

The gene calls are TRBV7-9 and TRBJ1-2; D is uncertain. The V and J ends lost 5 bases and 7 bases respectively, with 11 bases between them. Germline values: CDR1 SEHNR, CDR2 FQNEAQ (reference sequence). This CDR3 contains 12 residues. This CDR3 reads CASSSRLLGYTF. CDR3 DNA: TGTGCCAGCAGCAGCCGACTCCTTGGCTACACCTTC. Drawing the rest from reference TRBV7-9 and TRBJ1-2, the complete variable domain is DTGVSQNPRHKITKRGQNVTFRCDPISEHNRLYWYRQTLGQGPEFLTYFQNEAQLEKSRLLSDRFSAERPKGSFSTLEIQRTEQGDSAMYLCASSSRLLGYTFGSGTRLTVV.

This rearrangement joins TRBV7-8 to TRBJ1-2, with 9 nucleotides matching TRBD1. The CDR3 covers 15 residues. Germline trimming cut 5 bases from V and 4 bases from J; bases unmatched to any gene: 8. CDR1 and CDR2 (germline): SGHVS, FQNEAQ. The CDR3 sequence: CASSRLDRGSYGYTF. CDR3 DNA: TGTGCCAGCAGCAGATTGGACAGGGGCAGCTATGGCTACACCTTC.